Below, 2 T cell receptor beta chains from the same sample are listed, as sequenced in a study of blood T cell repertoires in COVID-19. Profiled with immunoSEQ multiplex PCR; TCRdb holds only in-frame clones, not every one. The sample consists of roughly 360,000 clones, approximately 77% of them appearing once. The sequenced material came from peripheral blood. These receptors originate from a human donor with acute or convalescent COVID-19. The donor label of this sample is uncertain.

The chain carries TRBV7-9 and TRBJ1-2; D is unclear. Germline assignment: CDR1 SEHNR and CDR2 FQNEAQ (reference sequence). Trimming pared 2 bases from V and 3 bases from J, leaving 7 bases between. The CDR3 consists of 13 residues. Here the CDR3 reads CASSLISDYGYTF. DNA for the CDR3: TGTGCCAGCAGCTTAATTTCGGACTATGGCTACACCTTC.

This chain joins TRBV29-1 and TRBJ1-2, with D hard to call. There are 16 residues in the CDR3. V lost 6 bases, J lost 3 bases, and 23 bases lay in between. Germline CDR1 and CDR2: SQVTM and ANQGSEA. CDR3 sequence (DNA): TGCAGCGTCGGCCCCGAAAGACACAGACCCGACTATGGCTACACCTTC. Protein: CSVGPERHRPDYGYTF.